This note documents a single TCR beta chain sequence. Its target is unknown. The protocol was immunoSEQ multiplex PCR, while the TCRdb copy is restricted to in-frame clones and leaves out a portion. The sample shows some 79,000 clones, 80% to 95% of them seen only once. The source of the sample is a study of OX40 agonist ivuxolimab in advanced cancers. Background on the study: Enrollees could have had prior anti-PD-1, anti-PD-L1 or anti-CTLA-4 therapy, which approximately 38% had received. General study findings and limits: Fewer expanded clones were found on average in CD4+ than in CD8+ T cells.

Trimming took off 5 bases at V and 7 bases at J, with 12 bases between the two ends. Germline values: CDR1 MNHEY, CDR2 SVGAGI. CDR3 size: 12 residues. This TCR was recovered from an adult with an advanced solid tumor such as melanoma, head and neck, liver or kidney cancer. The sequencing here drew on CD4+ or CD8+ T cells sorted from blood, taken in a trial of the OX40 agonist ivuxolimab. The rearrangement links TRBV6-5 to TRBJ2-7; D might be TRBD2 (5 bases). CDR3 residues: CASSRGLREQYF. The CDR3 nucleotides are TGTGCCAGCAGTAGAGGACTTCGAGAGCAGTACTTC.